The entry below describes one T cell receptor (beta chain). The antigen is undetermined. Then a second PCR, running roughly 7 to 11 cycles, was carried out with a sample-barcoded 5' primer and a J-beta primer mix. TCRdb redid the calling of the 5' RACE reads with MiXCR, one entry per CDR3 protein. The top ten hold under 20% of the sample, which has some 800,000 distinct CDR3 sequences, roughly 44% seen once. Germline assignment: CDR1 SQVTM and CDR2 ANQGSEA. This CDR3 comprises 15 residues. V lost 4 bases, J lost 0 bases, and 12 bases lay in between. This record belongs to a study of blood T cells in healthy people across ages. Findings and limits, study-wide: The diversity estimates, figures obtained from one million T cells, were considered underestimates. Unsorted PBMCs ruled out conclusive naive versus antigen-experienced comparison.

Sequencing input: blood. V is TRBV29-1 and J is TRBJ2-2; D gene ambiguous. This receptor was obtained from a man in his sixties in good health. Here the CDR3 reads CSVVGQKANTGELFF. The CDR3 DNA reads as TGCAGCGTTGTAGGGCAGAAAGCGAACACCGGGGAGCTGTTTTTT.